What follows are 9 T cell receptor beta chains derived from one specimen sequenced in a study of siplizumab effects on memory and regulatory T cells (dated by TCRdb to between 2018 and 2020). Receptor amplification or capture employed the immunoSEQ multiplex PCR assay. Here the immuneACCESS table is served through TCRdb, limited to in-frame sequences with V and J called. Missing clones are a known gap in these copies; in checked studies unresolved V genes cover under half, and the rest lacks a known reason. Here the sample has 90,000 to 120,000 clones; about 93% occur a single time. 0.55% to 0.8% of the sample is in the top ten clones. The specimen sequenced was Tregs sorted from blood. Every receptor here comes from a human donor in good health.

V is TRBV28 and J is TRBJ1-2; D possibly corresponds to TRBD1 (5 bases). Between the trimmed V and J ends, which lost 5 bases and 3 bases, there was a span of 10 bases. The V gene's germline CDR1 is MDHEN and CDR2 SYDVKM. The CDR3 consists of 13 residues. In DNA form, the CDR3 reads TGTGCCAGCAGTCGACAGCAACACTATGGCTACACCTTC. It specifies CASSRQQHYGYTF.

The chain has TRBV19 and TRBJ1-3, with a tentative D call TRBD1 (5 bases). Per germline, CDR1 LNHDA and CDR2 SQIVND (reference sequence). There are 13 residues in the CDR3. V was cut by 11 bases and J by 8 bases, with 19 bases left in between. The CDR3 spells CAAAGPGTDTIYF. The CDR3 DNA is TGTGCCGCCGCAGGGCCCGGGACGGACACCATATATTTT.

The rearrangement joins TRBV20-1 to TRBJ1-2; no firm D call. Germline V gives CDR1 DFQATT, CDR2 SNEGSKA (reference sequence). V was trimmed by 3 bases and J by 0 bases, leaving 2 bases between them. This CDR3 is 11 amino acids long. The CDR3 protein is CSARANYGYTF. CDR3 DNA: TGCAGTGCTAGGGCTAACTATGGCTACACCTTC.

The CDR3 bases are TGTGCCAGCAGTTACTCGGTGGGGGCACAGGAGCAGTACTTC. It translates to CASSYSVGAQEQYF. This chain uses TRBV6-5 with TRBJ2-7; tentatively, D is TRBD1 (6 bases). Germline V gene sequence: CDR1 MNHEY, CDR2 SVGAGI. The CDR3 runs to 14 residues. Trimming left V 0 bases short and J 7 bases short, with 13 bases between.

Only one count was recorded for this clone. The chain is built from TRBV6-1 and TRBJ1-1; D gene uncertain. V gave up 4 bases and J gave up 0 bases, with 9 bases separating them. Germline values: CDR1 MNHNS, CDR2 SASEGT. The CDR3 runs 14 residues. The CDR3 DNA reads as TGTGCCAGCAGTGTTGGCAGACTGAACACTGAAGCTTTCTTT. Encoded protein: CASSVGRLNTEAFF.

This chain connects TRBV5-4 to TRBJ2-4, with TRBD1 matching over 11 bases. This CDR3 has 16 amino acids. Trimming took 0 bases from V and 7 from J; bases not matched to a gene: 6. The germline CDR1 and CDR2 sequences are SGHNT and YYREEE (reference sequence). The CDR3 region is CASSLAGDRGMNIQYF. The CDR3 coding sequence is TGTGCCAGCAGCTTGGCCGGGGACAGGGGGATGAACATTCAGTACTTC.

This chain uses TRBV19 with TRBJ1-1, with TRBD1 identical over 7 bases. The CDR3 runs to 13 residues. The germline gives CDR1 LNHDA, CDR2 SQIVND (reference sequence). Germline trimming cut 3 bases from V and 8 bases from J; bases unmatched to any gene: 6. The CDR3 nucleotides read TGTGCCAGTAGTATCGTGACAGGGATAGAAGCTTTCTTT. This sequence encodes CASSIVTGIEAFF.

The V and J genes are TRBV7-2 and TRBJ2-7; D gene ambiguous. Trimming left V 2 bases short and J 6 bases short, with 11 bases between. The CDR3 is 13 amino acids. Germline-derived CDR1 and CDR2 are SGHTA and FQGNSA. The CDR3 bases are TGTGCCAGCAGCTTATCGGTGGGTGGCGAGCAGTACTTC. Its translation is CASSLSVGGEQYF.

This clone was detected only a few times. The chain carries TRBV2 and TRBJ1-2; D not resolved. This CDR3 has 10 amino acids. Germline-derived CDR1 and CDR2 are SNHLY and FYNNEI. The V gene lost 3 bases and the J gene lost 8 bases, with 4 bases spanning the gap. CDR3 in DNA: TGTGCCAGCAGTGAGGGAGGCTACACCTTC. It specifies CASSEGGYTF.